Below are 10 T cell receptor beta chains sequenced from a single sample in a study of a mutant IDH1 vaccine in newly diagnosed glioma. Clones were read by immunoSEQ multiplex PCR, and TCRdb kept only the in-frame ones, dropping some. The repertoire includes 30,000 or so clones, over 75% of them detected once, and about 21% sits in the top ten. Time point given: baseline, week 1 (first vaccination visit). The treatment denotes: pre-vaccination baseline after standard-of-care therapy. Sequencing was performed on PBMCs, taken from a glioma patient treated with radiotherapy, temozolomide or both. The receptors were gathered from a man aged 25-45 years with glioma.

The chain recombines TRBV9 with TRBJ1-5, with D unresolved. Germline assignment: CDR1 SGDLS and CDR2 YYNGEE. The CDR3 runs 15 residues. V gave up 4 bases and J gave up 7 bases, with 18 bases separating them. CDR3 sequence reads: CASSPSDGGQQPQHF. DNA of the CDR3: TGTGCCAGCAGCCCCTCGGACGGTGGGCAACAGCCCCAGCATTTT.

V and J are TRBV5-1 and TRBJ1-1; weak D call: TRBD1 (6 bases). The CDR3 has 17 residues. Germline CDR1 is SGHRS and CDR2 is YFSETQ. The V and J ends lost 4 bases and 2 bases respectively, with 21 bases between them. CDR3 sequence (DNA): TGCGCCAGCAGCCCCGAAACTTGGGGGGCGATCAACACTGAAGCTTTCTTT. Its translation: CASSPETWGAINTEAFF.

The chain joins TRBV5-1 to TRBJ2-5; no definite D call. The CDR3 covers 15 residues. In germline, CDR1 is SGHRS, CDR2 YFSETQ. V was cut by 4 bases and J by 2 bases, with 15 bases left in between. The CDR3 region is CASSPSSLSQETQYF. As DNA, the CDR3 is TGCGCCAGCAGCCCGAGTAGCCTGTCACAAGAGACCCAGTACTTC.

This chain links TRBV19 with TRBJ2-1; 11 bases are shared with TRBD2. Germline CDR1 LNHDA, CDR2 SQIVND (reference sequence). Trimming took 7 bases from V and 10 from J; bases not matched to a gene: 3. The CDR3 loop spans 12 amino acids. Here the CDR3 DNA reads TGTGCCAGTACAGGGACTAGCGGCGAGCAGTTCTTC. It translates to CASTGTSGEQFF. Combining the CDR3 with reference TRBV19 and TRBJ2-1 gives the whole variable domain DGGITQSPKYLFRKEGQNVTLSCEQNLNHDAMYWYRQDPGQGLRLIYYSQIVNDFQKGDIAEGYSVSREKKESFPLTVTSAQKNPTAFYLCASTGTSGEQFFGPGTRLTVL.

This clone was counted a few times. The chain uses TRBV5-5 and TRBJ1-1; D gene uncertain. V dropped 6 bases and J dropped 4 bases, with 16 bases sitting between them. The CDR3 totals 14 residues. Germline V lookup: CDR1 SGHKS, CDR2 YYEKEE (reference sequence). CDR3 sequence reads: CASTLWWEVTEAFF. CDR3 in DNA: TGTGCCAGCACTCTTTGGTGGGAGGTCACTGAAGCTTTCTTT.

J is TRBJ2-7 and V is TRBV7-2; TRBD2 matches at 7 bases. The CDR3 extends over 16 amino acids. V shed 5 bases, J shed 7 bases, and the junction held 17 bases outside the gene matches. The germline V gene has CDR1 SGHTA and CDR2 FQGNSA. The CDR3, as DNA: TGTGCCAGCAGCGGCCGGGGCTCTAGCGGAGAGGGGGAGCAGTACTTC. It encodes CASSGRGSSGEGEQYF. Full variable domain (outside the CDR3, taken from reference TRBV7-2 and TRBJ2-7): GAGVSQSPSNKVTEKGKDVELRCDPISGHTALYWYRQSLGQGLEFLIYFQGNSAPDKSGLPSDRFSAERTGGSVSTLTIQRTQQEDSAVYLCASSGRGSSGEGEQYFGPGTRLTVT.

The chain carries TRBV28 and TRBJ2-1; 9 nucleotides match TRBD2. The CDR3 length is 15 residues. The V segment lost 5 bases and the J segment 8 bases; nucleotides outside the gene matches: 10. The V gene's germline CDR1 is MDHEN and CDR2 SYDVKM. The CDR3 DNA reads TGTGCCAGCAGTACCGTAGCGGGAGACGCCCATGAGCAGTTCTTC. Amino acids: CASSTVAGDAHEQFF.

The genes are TRBV7-9 and TRBJ2-6; D unresolved. The CDR3 covers 17 residues. Trimming took off 5 bases at V and 0 bases at J, with 14 bases between the two ends. Per germline, CDR1 SEHNR and CDR2 FQNEAQ (reference sequence). CDR3 sequence: CASSLDAPVSGANVLTF. CDR3 in DNA: TGTGCCAGCAGCCTTGACGCACCAGTCTCTGGGGCCAACGTCCTGACTTTC.

The chain links TRBV25-1 to TRBJ2-2; D may be TRBD1 or TRBD2 (5 bases each). This CDR3 comprises 14 residues. The germline V and J ends were trimmed by 10 bases and 7 bases, with 19 bases remaining between them. The V gene's germline CDR1 is MGHDK and CDR2 SYGVNS. The CDR3 DNA sequence: TGTGCCACCCGCGCTGGGGGTGAGGGCGGGGAGCTGTTTTTT. This sequence encodes CATRAGGEGGELFF.

The chain is built from TRBV30 and TRBJ2-7; 11 nucleotides align to TRBD1. The ends lost 4 bases at V and 1 base at J; junction bases unmatched: 3. The CDR3 runs 14 residues. The V gene's germline CDR1 is GTSNPN and CDR2 SVGIG (reference sequence). As DNA, the CDR3 is TGTGCCTGGAATGGACAGGGGGCGTCCTACGAGCAGTACTTC. Its protein product is CAWNGQGASYEQYF.